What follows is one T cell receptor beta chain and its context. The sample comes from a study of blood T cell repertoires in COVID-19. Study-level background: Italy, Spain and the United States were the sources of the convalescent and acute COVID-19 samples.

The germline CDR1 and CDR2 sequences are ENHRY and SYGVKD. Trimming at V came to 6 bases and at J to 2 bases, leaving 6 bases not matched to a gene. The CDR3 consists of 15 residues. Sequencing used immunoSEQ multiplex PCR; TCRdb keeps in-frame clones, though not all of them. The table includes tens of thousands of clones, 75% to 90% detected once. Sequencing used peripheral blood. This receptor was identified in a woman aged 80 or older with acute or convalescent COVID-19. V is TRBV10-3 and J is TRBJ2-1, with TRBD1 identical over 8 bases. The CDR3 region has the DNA TGTGCCATCAGGACAGGGGTTGGGGCCTACAATGAGCAGTTCTTC. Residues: CAIRTGVGAYNEQFF.